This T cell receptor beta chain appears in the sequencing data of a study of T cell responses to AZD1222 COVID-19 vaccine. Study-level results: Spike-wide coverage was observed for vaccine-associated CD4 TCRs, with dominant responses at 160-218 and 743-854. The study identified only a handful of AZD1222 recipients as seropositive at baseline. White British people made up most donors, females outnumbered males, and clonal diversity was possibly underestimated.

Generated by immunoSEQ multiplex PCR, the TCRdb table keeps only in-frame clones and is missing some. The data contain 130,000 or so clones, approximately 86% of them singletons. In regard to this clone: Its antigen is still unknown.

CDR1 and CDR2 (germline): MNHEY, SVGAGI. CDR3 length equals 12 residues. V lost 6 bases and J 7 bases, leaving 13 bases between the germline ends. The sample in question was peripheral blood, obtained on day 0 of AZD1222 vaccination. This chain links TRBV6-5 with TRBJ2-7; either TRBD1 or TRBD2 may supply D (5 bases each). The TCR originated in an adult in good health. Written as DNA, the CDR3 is TGTGCCAGCAGGAGACTAAGGGGTGAGCAGTACTTC. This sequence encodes CASRRLRGEQYF.